These 18 T cell receptor beta chains were all obtained from the same sample, sequenced in a study of blood T cell repertoires in COVID-19. Data came from immunoSEQ multiplex PCR; TCRdb stores just in-frame clones and leaves some out. The sample includes hundreds of thousands of clones, approximately 90% of them seen just once. The sample was PBMCs or T cells enriched from blood (not recorded which). These receptor sequences come from a woman aged 18-35 years who had recovered from COVID-19.

The V gene is TRBV5-1, the J gene TRBJ2-3, with no clear D. The V gene's germline CDR1 is SGHRS and CDR2 YFSETQ. Trimming pared 1 base from V and 3 bases from J, leaving 9 bases between. This CDR3 is built from 14 residues. The CDR3 DNA reads TGCGCCAGCAGCTTGCCGGAAGCGACAGATACGCAGTATTTT. It yields the protein CASSLPEATDTQYF.

The chain combines TRBV6-5 with TRBJ2-1; 8 bases are a match to TRBD2. The CDR3 is made up of 16 amino acids. CDR1 is MNHEY, CDR2 SVGAGI, per germline. V shed 0 bases and J 0 bases; nucleotides not matched to a gene: 1. The CDR3 DNA follows: TGTGCCAGCAGTTACTCGACTAGCGCCTCCTACAATGAGCAGTTCTTC. It translates to CASSYSTSASYNEQFF.

The rearrangement uses TRBV19 and TRBJ2-3; unclear D gene. The CDR3 loop spans 13 amino acids. CDR1 and CDR2 (germline): LNHDA, SQIVND (reference sequence). V was pared by 6 bases and J by 5 bases, with 12 bases between. CDR3 coding DNA: TGTGCCAGTAGAGCACTACTTTTAGATACGCAGTATTTT. Its translation is CASRALLLDTQYF.

The V gene is TRBV25-1, the J gene TRBJ2-5, with 10 bases that match TRBD1. The CDR3 consists of 15 residues. Germline V gene data show CDR1 as MGHDK and CDR2 as SYGVNS. With V trimmed by 8 bases and J by 3 bases, 9 bases remained unmatched. This chain's CDR3 is CASGNPGTGEETQYF. The CDR3 bases are TGTGCCAGCGGTAACCCCGGGACAGGGGAAGAGACCCAGTACTTC.

The rearrangement links TRBV4-3 to TRBJ2-7, with TRBD2 matching over 7 bases. This CDR3 comprises 16 residues. With 4 bases clipped from V and 0 bases from J, the junction kept 9 bases outside the gene matches. Germline assignment: CDR1 LGHNA and CDR2 YSLEER. The CDR3 DNA is TGCGCCAGCAGCCCCGTTGGCGGGGGAAACTCCTACGAGCAGTACTTC. Residues: CASSPVGGGNSYEQYF.

The chain uses TRBV28 and TRBJ1-5, with TRBD1 identical over 9 bases. In germline, CDR1 is MDHEN, CDR2 SYDVKM. The CDR3 runs 15 residues. V lost 2 bases and J lost 10; bases outside the gene matches: 9. The CDR3 nucleotides read TGTGCCAGCAGTTTACGTCCCGGGACAGGGAAACCCCAGCATTTT. Amino acid sequence: CASSLRPGTGKPQHF. The complete variable domain, with remaining parts taken from reference TRBV28 and TRBJ1-5, reads DVKVTQSSRYLVKRTGEKVFLECVQDMDHENMFWYRQDPGLGLRLIYFSYDVKMKEKGDIPEGYSVSREKKERFSLILESASTNQTSMYLCASSLRPGTGKPQHFGDGTRLSIL.

The chain combines TRBV6-2 or TRBV6-3 with TRBJ2-2; 10 bases are a match to TRBD2. CDR3 length: 19 residues. V dropped 5 bases and J dropped 6; count of bases not matched to a gene: 18. Per the germline V gene, CDR1 is MNHEY and CDR2 is SVGEGT. This chain's CDR3 is CASSRTGTNLAGVPGELFF. The DNA for the CDR3 is TGTGCCAGCAGTCGGACAGGGACGAATCTAGCGGGAGTCCCCGGGGAGCTGTTTTTT.

The V call is TRBV5-6, the J call TRBJ1-6, with TRBD1 matching over 9 bases. The CDR3 consists of 15 residues. Germline V CDR1 and CDR2: SGHDT, YYEEEE. With 3 bases clipped from V and 10 bases from J, the junction kept 8 bases outside the gene matches. CDR3 sequence (DNA): TGTGCCAGCAGCTGGGGGGACAGGGTTGGATCACCCCTCCACTTT. This translates into CASSWGDRVGSPLHF.

The V call is TRBV18, the J call TRBJ2-7; TRBD1 matches at 8 bases. Germline trimming cut 2 bases from V and 6 bases from J; bases unmatched to any gene: 12. Germline values: CDR1 KGHSH, CDR2 LQKENI. The length of the CDR3 is 16 residues. CDR3 protein: CASSPSTGGVGLEQYF. The CDR3 region has the DNA TGTGCCAGCTCACCAAGTACAGGGGGAGTTGGGCTCGAGCAGTACTTC. Full variable domain (remainder filled in from reference TRBV18 and TRBJ2-7): NAGVMQNPRHLVRRRGQEARLRCSPMKGHSHVYWYRQLPEEGLKFMVYLQKENIIDESGMPKERFSAEFPKEGPSILRIQQVVRGDSAAYFCASSPSTGGVGLEQYFGPGTRLTVT.

J is TRBJ1-4 and V is TRBV13, with 9 bases matching TRBD1. Germline V gives CDR1 PRHDT, CDR2 FYEKMQ (reference sequence). The CDR3 totals 15 residues. Losses at the gene ends were 5 bases for V and 7 bases for J; bases not matched to a gene: 8. The CDR3 region is CASSVDRGIGEKLFF. CDR3 sequence (DNA): TGTGCCAGCAGCGTCGACAGGGGGATTGGTGAAAAACTGTTTTTT.

The chain uses TRBV2 and TRBJ1-3; D gene uncertain. Trimming pared 6 bases from V and 8 bases from J, leaving 17 bases between. Germline values: CDR1 SNHLY, CDR2 FYNNEI. This CDR3 spans 14 amino acids. The CDR3 here is CASRPAGNGHTIYF. The CDR3 DNA sequence: TGTGCCAGCAGACCGGCCGGGAACGGACACACCATATATTTT. Combining the CDR3 with reference TRBV2 and TRBJ1-3 gives the whole variable domain EPEVTQTPSHQVTQMGQEVILRCVPISNHLYFYWYRQILGQKVEFLVSFYNNEISEKSEIFDDQFSVERPDGSNFTLKIRSTKLEDSAMYFCASRPAGNGHTIYFGEGSWLTVV.

A single count supports this clone. The CDR3 DNA reads as TGTGCCTGGAGCACGAGCGGGGGGGGCTACACCTTC. It encodes CAWSTSGGGYTF. The chain links TRBV30 to TRBJ1-2; D possibly corresponds to TRBD1 (5 bases). The CDR3 has 12 amino acids. V was trimmed by 3 bases and J by 8 bases, leaving 13 bases between them. Germline CDR1 and CDR2: GTSNPN and SVGIG (reference sequence).

The rearrangement links TRBV5-1 to TRBJ1-3; no clear D gene. This CDR3 spans 15 amino acids. The ends were cut back, 4 bases at V and 8 bases at J, with 19 bases in the middle. In germline, CDR1 is SGHRS, CDR2 YFSETQ. The CDR3 sequence is CASSADSTEVDTIYF. The CDR3 DNA reads as TGCGCCAGCAGCGCGGACTCCACGGAGGTGGACACCATATATTTT.

V is TRBV6-6 and J is TRBJ1-5, with 7 nucleotides matching TRBD1. Per germline, CDR1 MNHNY and CDR2 SVGAGI (reference sequence). The CDR3 covers 16 residues. With V trimmed by 5 bases and J by 2 bases, 9 bases remained unmatched. The CDR3 is CASSHSGGLGNQPQHF. The CDR3 nucleotides read TGTGCCAGCAGTCATTCAGGGGGTTTGGGCAATCAGCCCCAGCATTTT.

The gene calls are TRBV6-5 and TRBJ1-3; no clear D gene. Germline CDR1 reads MNHEY; CDR2 reads SVGAGI. This CDR3 is 14 amino acids long. The CDR3 is CASGSRYSGNTIYF. For the CDR3, the DNA is TGTGCGTCCGGTTCCCGCTACTCTGGAAACACCATATATTTT.

Only one count was recorded for this clone. V and J are TRBV28 and TRBJ2-1, with D possibly being TRBD1 (6 bases). CDR1 is MDHEN, CDR2 SYDVKM, per germline. This CDR3 is 19 amino acids long. V gave up 1 base and J gave up 6 bases, with 25 bases separating them. The CDR3 DNA reads TGTGCCAGCAGTTTATCCCTAGGGATGGGGACATTAAGTCCCAATGAGCAGTTCTTC. This codes for CASSLSLGMGTLSPNEQFF.

The chain has TRBV6-2 or TRBV6-3 and TRBJ1-1; D is unresolved. Germline-derived CDR1 and CDR2 are MNHEY and SVGEGT. There are 15 residues in the CDR3. V shed 5 bases and J shed 0 bases, with 13 bases lying between them. The CDR3 nucleotides read TGTGCCAGCAGTCCCCCCGTGAGGATGAACACTGAAGCTTTCTTT. Its translation: CASSPPVRMNTEAFF.

CDR3 in amino acids: CASSSSTGVVGNSPLHF. DNA for the CDR3: TGTGCCAGCAGCTCCTCCACAGGGGTAGTAGGTAATTCACCCCTCCACTTT. J is TRBJ1-6 and V is TRBV7-9; 7 bases match TRBD1. The CDR3 consists of 17 residues. J lost 6 bases, V lost 4 bases, and 12 bases had no gene match. Germline-derived CDR1 and CDR2 are SEHNR and FQNEAQ (reference sequence).